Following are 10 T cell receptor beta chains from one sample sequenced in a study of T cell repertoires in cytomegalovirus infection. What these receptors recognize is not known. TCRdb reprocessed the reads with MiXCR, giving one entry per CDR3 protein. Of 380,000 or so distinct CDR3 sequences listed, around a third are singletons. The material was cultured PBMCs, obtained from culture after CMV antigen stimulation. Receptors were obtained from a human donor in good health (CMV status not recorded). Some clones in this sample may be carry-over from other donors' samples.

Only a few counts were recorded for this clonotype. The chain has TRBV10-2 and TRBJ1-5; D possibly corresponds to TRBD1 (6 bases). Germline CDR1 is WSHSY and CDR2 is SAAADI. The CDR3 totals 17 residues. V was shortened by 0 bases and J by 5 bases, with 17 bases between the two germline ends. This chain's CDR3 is CASSESSGRGRHQPQHF. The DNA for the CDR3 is TGCGCCAGCAGTGAGTCCAGCGGGAGGGGGAGACATCAGCCCCAGCATTTT.

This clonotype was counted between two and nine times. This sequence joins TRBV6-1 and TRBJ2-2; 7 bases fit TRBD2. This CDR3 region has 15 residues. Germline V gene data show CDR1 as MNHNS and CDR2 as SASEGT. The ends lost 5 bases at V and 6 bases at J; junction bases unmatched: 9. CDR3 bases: TGTGCCAGCAGTCCGCGGGGGTTCTCCGCCGGGGAGCTGTTTTTT. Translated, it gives CASSPRGFSAGELFF.

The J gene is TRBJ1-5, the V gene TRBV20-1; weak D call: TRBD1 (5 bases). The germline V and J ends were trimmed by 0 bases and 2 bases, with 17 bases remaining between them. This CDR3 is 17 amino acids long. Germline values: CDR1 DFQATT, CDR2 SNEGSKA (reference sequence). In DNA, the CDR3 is TGCAGTGCTAGAGAAAAGTGGGGCGGTTTGGGCAATCAGCCCCAGCATTTT. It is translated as CSAREKWGGLGNQPQHF.

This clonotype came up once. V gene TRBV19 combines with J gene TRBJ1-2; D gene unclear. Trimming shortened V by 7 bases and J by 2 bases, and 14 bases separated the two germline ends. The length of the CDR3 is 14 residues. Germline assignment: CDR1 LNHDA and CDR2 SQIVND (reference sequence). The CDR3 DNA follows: TGTGCCAGTACCCCGGCGGCCGACAACTATGGCTACACCTTC. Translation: CASTPAADNYGYTF.

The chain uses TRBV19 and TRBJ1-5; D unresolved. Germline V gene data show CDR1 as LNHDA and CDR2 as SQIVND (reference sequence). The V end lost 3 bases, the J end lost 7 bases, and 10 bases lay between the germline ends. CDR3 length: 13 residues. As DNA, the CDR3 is TGTGCCAGTAGTATCCGGGTTCAACAGCCCCAGCATTTT. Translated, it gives CASSIRVQQPQHF.

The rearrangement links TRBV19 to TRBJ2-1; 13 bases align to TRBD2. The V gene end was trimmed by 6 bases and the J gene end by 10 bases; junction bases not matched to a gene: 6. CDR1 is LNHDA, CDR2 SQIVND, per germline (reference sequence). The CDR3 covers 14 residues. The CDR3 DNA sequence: TGTGCCAGTAGAACTAGCGGGAGGGGTGAAGAGCAGTTCTTC. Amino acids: CASRTSGRGEEQFF.

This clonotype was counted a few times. In DNA, the CDR3 is TGCGCCAGCAGCCAAGAGAGGCTAGCGGTTTTCTCTACAGTATCCGAGCAGTACTTC. Protein: CASSQERLAVFSTVSEQYF. This chain links TRBV4-3 with TRBJ2-7, with 7 bases that match TRBD2. Germline V CDR1 and CDR2: LGHNA, YSLEER. The CDR3 runs to 19 residues. V was pared by 0 bases and J by 6 bases, with 20 bases of the junction left unmatched.

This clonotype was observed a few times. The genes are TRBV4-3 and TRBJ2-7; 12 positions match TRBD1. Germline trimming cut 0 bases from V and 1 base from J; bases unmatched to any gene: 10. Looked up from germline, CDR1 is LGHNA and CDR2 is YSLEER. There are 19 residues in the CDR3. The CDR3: CASSQDLGTGGLSSYEQYF. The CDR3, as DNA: TGCGCCAGCAGCCAAGATCTAGGGACAGGGGGCTTATCATCCTACGAGCAGTACTTC.

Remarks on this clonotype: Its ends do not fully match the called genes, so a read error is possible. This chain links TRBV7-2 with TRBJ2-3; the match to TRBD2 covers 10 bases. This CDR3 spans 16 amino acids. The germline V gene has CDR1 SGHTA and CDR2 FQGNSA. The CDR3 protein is CASSSRASGRTDMQYF. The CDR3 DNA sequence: TGTGCCAGCAGCTCCCGGGCTAGCGGGAGAACAGATATGCAGTATTTT.

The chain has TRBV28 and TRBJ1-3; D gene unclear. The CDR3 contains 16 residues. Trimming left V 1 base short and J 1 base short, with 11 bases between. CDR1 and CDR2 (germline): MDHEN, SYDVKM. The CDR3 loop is CASSLSTPGSGNTIYF. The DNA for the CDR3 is TGTGCCAGCAGTTTATCAACGCCCGGGTCTGGAAACACCATATATTTT.